These T cell receptor beta chains were read from a single sample in a study of cytomegalovirus exposure and HLA in healthy donors. The table came from immunoSEQ multiplex PCR; TCRdb's copy has only in-frame clones and leaves some out. The sample has fewer than 250,000 clones, just under 75% seen once; the top ten hold under 5%. The sample consisted of PBMCs. The receptors come from a man aged 30 to 45 in good health and CMV-seropositive. The CDR3 runs from the conserved cysteine through the conserved F or W. Each record gives: J gene, D gene, V gene, clone size, CDR3 protein, CDR3 DNA. A D gene is named only where the DNA matches it firmly. Only part of the rows carry a size: once, few, many, or a class if the clone is expanded.

j_call: TRBJ1-1
d_call: -
v_call: TRBV6-5
clone_size: -
cdr3_aa: CASGSSTAEVTEAFF
cdr3_nt: TGTGCCAGCGGATCCTCGACAGCCGAAGTGACTGAAGCTTTCTTT

j_call: TRBJ1-4
d_call: TRBD1
v_call: TRBV7-2
clone_size: -
cdr3_aa: CASSFTQTGVQGEKLFF
cdr3_nt: TGTGCCAGCAGCTTCACACAAACAGGGGTTCAGGGCGAAAAACTGTTTTTT

j_call: TRBJ2-7
d_call: TRBD2
v_call: TRBV6-1
clone_size: -
cdr3_aa: CASSDGGVLDEQYF
cdr3_nt: TGTGCCAGCAGTGACGGGGGGGTCCTCGACGAGCAGTACTTC

j_call: TRBJ2-1
d_call: TRBD2
v_call: TRBV18
clone_size: -
cdr3_aa: CASCPGLADYNEQFF
cdr3_nt: TGTGCCAGCTGCCCGGGACTAGCGGACTACAATGAGCAGTTCTTC

j_call: TRBJ1-5
d_call: -
v_call: TRBV27
clone_size: once
cdr3_aa: CASSSNSNQPQHF
cdr3_nt: TGTGCCAGCAGTTCTAATAGCAATCAGCCCCAGCATTTT

j_call: TRBJ1-2
d_call: -
v_call: TRBV19
clone_size: -
cdr3_aa: CASSRLPFYGYTF
cdr3_nt: TGTGCCAGTAGTAGACTCCCCTTCTATGGCTACACCTTC

j_call: TRBJ2-3
d_call: TRBD2
v_call: TRBV28
clone_size: few
cdr3_aa: CASSPRAGGADTQYF
cdr3_nt: TGTGCCAGCAGTCCAAGGGCGGGAGGGGCAGATACGCAGTATTTT

j_call: TRBJ1-1
d_call: -
v_call: TRBV25-1
clone_size: -
cdr3_aa: CASSDGPVNTEAFF
cdr3_nt: TGTGCCAGCAGTGACGGTCCGGTGAACACTGAAGCTTTCTTT

j_call: TRBJ2-7
d_call: TRBD1
v_call: TRBV5-4
clone_size: -
cdr3_aa: CASSLGGQVSYEQYF
cdr3_nt: TGTGCCAGCAGCTTGGGGGGACAGGTGTCCTACGAGCAGTACTTC

j_call: TRBJ2-3
d_call: TRBD1
v_call: TRBV5-4
clone_size: -
cdr3_aa: CASSLEGQSPTQYF
cdr3_nt: TGTGCCAGCAGCTTGGAGGGACAGTCGCCTACGCAGTATTTT

j_call: TRBJ2-7
d_call: TRBD1
v_call: TRBV2
clone_size: few
cdr3_aa: CASTEGGGQGRNEQYF
cdr3_nt: TGTGCCAGCACCGAGGGTGGGGGACAGGGAAGGAACGAGCAGTACTTC

j_call: TRBJ1-2
d_call: -
v_call: TRBV28
clone_size: -
cdr3_aa: CASSLSEYQGNGYTF
cdr3_nt: TGTGCCAGCAGTCTCTCAGAGTATCAGGGGAATGGCTACACCTTC

j_call: TRBJ2-7
d_call: TRBD2
v_call: TRBV27
clone_size: -
cdr3_aa: CASNSGGSGRELYEQYF
cdr3_nt: TGTGCCAGTAACTCAGGAGGTAGCGGGAGGGAGCTATACGAGCAGTACTTC

j_call: TRBJ1-2
d_call: -
v_call: TRBV2
clone_size: once
cdr3_aa: CASSGTANYGYTF
cdr3_nt: TGTGCCAGCAGTGGTACAGCTAACTATGGCTACACCTTC

j_call: TRBJ1-2
d_call: TRBD1
v_call: TRBV10-1
clone_size: -
cdr3_aa: CASSHRGRVLGGYTF
cdr3_nt: TGCGCCAGCAGTCACAGGGGGCGCGTTTTGGGTGGCTACACCTTC

j_call: TRBJ2-7
d_call: -
v_call: TRBV21-1
clone_size: -
cdr3_aa: CASGGGAGGEQYF
cdr3_nt: TGTGCCAGCGGAGGGGGTGCAGGGGGCGAGCAGTACTTC

j_call: TRBJ2-7
d_call: TRBD1
v_call: TRBV5-6
clone_size: -
cdr3_aa: CASSPGDRVPYEQYF
cdr3_nt: TGTGCCAGCTCCCCCGGGGACAGGGTACCCTACGAGCAGTACTTC

j_call: TRBJ2-1
d_call: TRBD2
v_call: TRBV7-3
clone_size: -
cdr3_aa: CASSLVASGGSSYNEQFF
cdr3_nt: TGTGCCAGCAGCTTGGTGGCTAGCGGGGGAAGTTCCTACAATGAGCAGTTCTTC

j_call: TRBJ1-4
d_call: -
v_call: TRBV27
clone_size: -
cdr3_aa: CASSFAGDGGKLFF
cdr3_nt: TGTGCCAGCAGTTTTGCCGGGGACGGGGGAAAACTGTTTTTT

j_call: TRBJ2-2
d_call: -
v_call: TRBV5-1
clone_size: -
cdr3_aa: CASSQQAGELFF
cdr3_nt: TGCGCCAGCAGCCAGCAGGCCGGGGAGCTGTTTTTT

j_call: TRBJ2-7
d_call: TRBD2
v_call: TRBV27
clone_size: -
cdr3_aa: CASSKGGAGGDYEQYF
cdr3_nt: TGTGCCAGCAGTAAAGGGGGGGCGGGAGGGGACTACGAGCAGTACTTC

j_call: TRBJ2-1
d_call: TRBD2
v_call: TRBV5-4
clone_size: -
cdr3_aa: CASRLAGGTLWDEQFF
cdr3_nt: TGTGCCAGCAGACTAGCGGGGGGGACCCTATGGGATGAGCAGTTCTTC

j_call: TRBJ1-1
d_call: -
v_call: TRBV5-1
clone_size: -
cdr3_aa: CASWGGVGSFTEAFF
cdr3_nt: TGCGCCTCTTGGGGGGGTGTGGGGTCCTTCACTGAAGCTTTCTTT

j_call: TRBJ2-6
d_call: -
v_call: TRBV28
clone_size: -
cdr3_aa: CASSLMRARGANVLTF
cdr3_nt: TGTGCCAGCAGTTTGATGAGGGCGCGGGGGGCCAACGTCCTGACTTTC

j_call: TRBJ1-6
d_call: -
v_call: TRBV6-7
clone_size: -
cdr3_aa: CAISQGLLNSPLHF
cdr3_nt: TGTGCCATCTCCCAGGGGCTACTTAATTCACCCCTCCACTTT

j_call: TRBJ2-7
d_call: -
v_call: TRBV2
clone_size: -
cdr3_aa: CASSVEGSYEQYF
cdr3_nt: TGTGCCAGCAGTGTAGAGGGATCCTACGAGCAGTACTTC

j_call: TRBJ2-6
d_call: -
v_call: TRBV30
clone_size: -
cdr3_aa: CAWRGSGANVLTF
cdr3_nt: TGTGCCTGGCGGGGCTCTGGGGCCAACGTCCTGACTTTC

j_call: TRBJ2-7
d_call: -
v_call: TRBV6-5
clone_size: -
cdr3_aa: CASSESGLRSYEQYF
cdr3_nt: TGTGCCAGCAGCGAATCGGGACTCCGCTCCTACGAGCAGTACTTC

j_call: TRBJ1-2
d_call: -
v_call: TRBV11-1
clone_size: -
cdr3_aa: CASSTYRDGYTF
cdr3_nt: TGTGCCAGCAGCACATACAGGGATGGCTACACCTTC

j_call: TRBJ2-1
d_call: TRBD2
v_call: TRBV27
clone_size: -
cdr3_aa: CASRPTSGGNNEQFF
cdr3_nt: TGTGCCAGCAGACCTACTAGCGGGGGGAACAATGAGCAGTTCTTC

j_call: TRBJ2-5
d_call: -
v_call: TRBV11-2
clone_size: -
cdr3_aa: CASSLGYRETQYF
cdr3_nt: TGTGCCAGCAGCTTAGGTTACAGGGAGACCCAGTACTTC

j_call: TRBJ2-2
d_call: TRBD1
v_call: TRBV2
clone_size: -
cdr3_aa: CASSGTGNTGELFF
cdr3_nt: TGTGCCAGCTCCGGGACAGGGAACACCGGGGAGCTGTTTTTT

j_call: TRBJ1-4
d_call: -
v_call: TRBV5-1
clone_size: once
cdr3_aa: CASSSPGEKLFF
cdr3_nt: TGCGCCAGTAGTTCCCCGGGTGAAAAACTGTTTTTT

j_call: TRBJ1-6
d_call: -
v_call: TRBV28
clone_size: -
cdr3_aa: CASSPGTVGRSPLHF
cdr3_nt: TGTGCCAGCAGCCCTGGGACTGTGGGGAGGTCACCCCTCCACTTT

j_call: TRBJ2-5
d_call: TRBD1
v_call: TRBV12-5
clone_size: few
cdr3_aa: CASGQGGKETQYF
cdr3_nt: TGTGCTAGTGGCCAAGGGGGCAAAGAGACCCAGTACTTC

j_call: TRBJ1-3
d_call: -
v_call: TRBV5-5
clone_size: -
cdr3_aa: CASSLGTGTSSGNTIYF
cdr3_nt: TGTGCCAGCAGCTTGGGCACAGGGACGAGCTCTGGAAACACCATATATTTT

j_call: TRBJ1-1
d_call: -
v_call: TRBV9
clone_size: few
cdr3_aa: CASSLGGGQSGTEAFF
cdr3_nt: TGTGCCAGCAGCCTAGGGGGGGGGCAGAGTGGCACTGAAGCTTTCTTT

j_call: TRBJ2-2
d_call: -
v_call: TRBV7-7
clone_size: -
cdr3_aa: CASSPRRGELFF
cdr3_nt: TGTGCTAGCAGCCCTAGGCGCGGGGAGCTGTTTTTT

j_call: TRBJ2-7
d_call: TRBD1
v_call: TRBV4-3
clone_size: -
cdr3_aa: CASSPGTGNEQYF
cdr3_nt: TGCGCCAGCAGCCCCGGGACAGGGAACGAGCAGTACTTC

j_call: TRBJ1-5
d_call: -
v_call: TRBV7-9
clone_size: few
cdr3_aa: CASSHGQRFQPQHF
cdr3_nt: TGTGCCAGCAGCCACGGACAGAGATTTCAGCCCCAGCATTTT

j_call: TRBJ2-2
d_call: -
v_call: TRBV5-1
clone_size: -
cdr3_aa: CASIQGNTGELFF
cdr3_nt: TGCGCCAGCATCCAGGGGAACACCGGGGAGCTGTTTTTT

j_call: TRBJ1-5
d_call: -
v_call: TRBV5-1
clone_size: -
cdr3_aa: CASSPEGAGNQPQHF
cdr3_nt: TGCGCCAGCAGTCCAGAAGGGGCTGGCAATCAGCCCCAGCATTTT

j_call: TRBJ2-4
d_call: -
v_call: TRBV5-4
clone_size: once
cdr3_aa: CASRPGGGGKKNIQYF
cdr3_nt: TGTGCCAGCAGGCCAGGGGGCGGGGGTAAGAAAAACATTCAGTACTTC

j_call: TRBJ1-5
d_call: TRBD1
v_call: TRBV29-1
clone_size: once
cdr3_aa: CSATGEADNQPQHF
cdr3_nt: TGCAGCGCGACAGGGGAGGCTGACAATCAGCCCCAGCATTTT

j_call: TRBJ1-6
d_call: -
v_call: TRBV7-8
clone_size: -
cdr3_aa: CASSLAGRAPNNSPLHF
cdr3_nt: TGTGCCAGCAGCTTAGCGGGCAGGGCGCCAAACAATTCACCCCTCCACTTT

j_call: TRBJ2-3
d_call: TRBD2
v_call: TRBV6-1
clone_size: -
cdr3_aa: CASRGWGGPDTQYF
cdr3_nt: TGTGCCAGCAGAGGGTGGGGGGGACCAGATACGCAGTATTTT

j_call: TRBJ2-7
d_call: TRBD2
v_call: TRBV10-2
clone_size: -
cdr3_aa: CASLAGITYEQYF
cdr3_nt: TGCGCCAGTCTAGCGGGAATCACCTACGAGCAGTACTTC